This T cell receptor beta chain is drawn from a study of T cell repertoires in cytomegalovirus infection. Background on the study: In the study, CMV epitopes included recently identified HLA-C-restricted and well-studied HLA-B-restricted ones. Overall study results and limits: Carriers of CMV and the relevant HLA type were discriminated by public TCR beta frequency.

Only a few counts were recorded for this clonotype. The target antigen is unknown. Each CDR3 protein is one row after TCRdb ran MiXCR on the reads. The sample contains about half a million distinct CDR3 sequences, about 33% of which appear only once. Germline assignment: CDR1 SEHNR and CDR2 FQNEAQ (reference sequence). Between the trimmed V and J ends, which lost 5 bases and 6 bases, there was a span of 9 bases. The CDR3 has 12 amino acids. Sequencing was performed on cultured PBMCs, taken from culture after CMV antigen stimulation. The clonotype originates from a human donor in good health (CMV status not recorded). Some clones in this sample may be carry-over from other donors' samples. V gene TRBV7-9 combines with J gene TRBJ2-3; D gene unclear. The CDR3: CASSTYPDTQYF. CDR3 coding DNA: TGTGCCAGCAGCACATATCCCGATACGCAGTATTTT.